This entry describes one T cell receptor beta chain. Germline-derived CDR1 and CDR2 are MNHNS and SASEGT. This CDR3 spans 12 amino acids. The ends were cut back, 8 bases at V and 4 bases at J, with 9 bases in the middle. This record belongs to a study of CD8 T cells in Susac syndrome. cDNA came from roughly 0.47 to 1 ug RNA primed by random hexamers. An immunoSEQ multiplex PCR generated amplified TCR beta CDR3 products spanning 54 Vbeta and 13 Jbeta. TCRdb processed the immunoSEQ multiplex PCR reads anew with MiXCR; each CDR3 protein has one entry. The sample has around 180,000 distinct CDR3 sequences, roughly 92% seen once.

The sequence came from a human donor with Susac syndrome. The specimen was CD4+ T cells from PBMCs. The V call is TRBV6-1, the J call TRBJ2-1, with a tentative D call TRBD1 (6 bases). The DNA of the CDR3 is TGTGCCAGCTTCAGGGGATACAATGAGCAGTTCTTC. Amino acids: CASFRGYNEQFF.